A single sample gave rise to the 8 T cell receptor beta chains below, sequenced in a study of T cells in Graves' hyperthyroidism and ophthalmopathy (dated by TCRdb to the late 2010s). The receptor library was made with multiplex PCR. TCRdb shows the sequencer as Illumina HiSeq 2000. The TCR beta CDR3 regions were amplified from RNA transcripts. For the first round of RT-PCR on the TCR CDR3, the HTBI primer set was used together with the Qiagen OneStep RT-PCR kit. The public reads were run again by TCRdb, first through fastp at Q25 and then through MiXCR, and only productive beta chains were kept. Every entry covers one CDR3 protein and lists the most common genes and DNA from its rows. In all, the sample holds hundreds of thousands of distinct CDR3 sequences, and approximately 14% of those were seen once. Around 7% of the sample comes from the top ten. Material for sequencing was blood. The receptors stem from a woman under 30 with Graves' hyperthyroidism.

This clonotype was seen many times. The chain couples TRBV4-1 to TRBJ1-4, with 7 bases fitting TRBD1. V was pared by 5 bases and J by 5 bases, with 8 bases of the junction left unmatched. The CDR3 runs to 15 residues. Germline-derived CDR1 and CDR2 are MGHRA and YSYEKL. The CDR3 is CASSLRGTDNEKLFF. The CDR3 DNA reads TGCGCCAGCAGCTTACGCGGGACAGACAATGAAAAACTGTTTTTT.

This clonotype was recorded at least ten times. The chain joins TRBV11-2 to TRBJ2-3; possibly TRBD2 for D (6 bases). The germline CDR1 and CDR2 sequences are SGHAT and FQNNGV. With 4 bases removed from V and 0 bases from J, the gap between germline ends came to 11 bases. The CDR3 loop spans 15 amino acids. The CDR3 here is CASSSTGTSTDTQYF. The CDR3 nucleotides read TGTGCCAGCAGCTCTACCGGGACTAGCACAGATACGCAGTATTTT.

This clonotype was counted ten times or more. The J gene is TRBJ2-2, the V gene TRBV28; D not certain. CDR3 length equals 17 residues. CDR1 and CDR2 (germline): MDHEN, SYDVKM. The V gene lost 6 bases and the J gene lost 6 bases, with 23 bases spanning the gap. CDR3 in amino acids: CASSGSGPFTGAGELFF. CDR3 nucleotide sequence: TGTGCCAGCAGCGGATCTGGCCCCTTTACTGGGGCCGGGGAGCTGTTTTTT.

The V call is TRBV27, the J call TRBJ2-1, with a weak D call TRBD1 (6 bases). This CDR3 is built from 16 residues. Trimming took 0 bases from V and 3 from J, leaving 12 bases between them. Germline CDR1 MNHEY, CDR2 SMNVEV (reference sequence). CDR3 coding DNA: TGTGCCAGCAGTTTATCGATGGGACACAGCTACAATGAGCAGTTCTTC. Protein product: CASSLSMGHSYNEQFF.

With regard to this clonotype: One junction end does not reproduce the germline sequence, and a read error may be involved. The V gene is TRBV28, the J gene TRBJ2-2, with D uncertain. The CDR3 has 15 residues. CDR1 and CDR2 (germline): MDHEN, SYDVKM. The CDR3: CASSLSSPVTRELFF. The CDR3 nucleotides are TGTGCCAGCAGTCTTTCCTCCCCTGTCACCCGGGAGCTGTTTTTT.

This chain uses TRBV6-6 with TRBJ1-1; D perhaps matches TRBD1 (5 bases). In germline, CDR1 is MNHNY, CDR2 SVGAGI (reference sequence). The CDR3 is 16 residues long. The V gene lost 0 bases and the J gene lost 0 bases, with 11 bases spanning the gap. Here the CDR3 DNA reads TGTGCCAGCAGTTACTCTGGCCCAGGGATGAACACTGAAGCTTTCTTT. Encoded protein: CASSYSGPGMNTEAFF.

This chain links TRBV11-1 with TRBJ2-1, with TRBD2 identical over 13 bases. The length of the CDR3 is 16 residues. The germline CDR1 and CDR2 sequences are SGHAT and FQDESV (reference sequence). J lost 7 bases, V lost 5 bases, and 8 bases had no gene match. Here the CDR3 reads CASSRSRTSGGNEQFF. The CDR3 coding sequence is TGTGCCAGCAGCCGGTCACGGACTAGCGGGGGTAATGAGCAGTTCTTC.

This clonotype has just a few counts. The chain carries TRBV6-1 and TRBJ1-4; D ambiguous. Trimming left V 1 base short and J 11 bases short, with 8 bases between. The CDR3 spans 12 residues. Germline assignment: CDR1 MNHNS and CDR2 SASEGT. The CDR3 is CASSEDWGKLFF. The CDR3 coding sequence is TGTGCCAGCAGTGAAGATTGGGGTAAACTGTTTTTT.